This T cell receptor (beta chain) was sequenced during a study of glioma-infiltrating T cells after dendritic cell vaccination. Time point reported: after dendritic cell vaccination, including at tumor progression/relapse. The V and J ends lost 5 bases and 2 bases respectively, with 10 bases between them. Germline V gene lookup returns CDR1 LNHDA and CDR2 SQIVND (reference sequence). This CDR3 has 15 residues. Method: immunoSEQ multiplex PCR; TCRdb's copy keeps in-frame clones and lacks some. Among 85,000 to 100,000 clones listed, 81% were seen once. This clonotype was sampled from a human donor with glioblastoma. The sequenced sample was blood, obtained after dendritic cell vaccination. The chain carries TRBV19 and TRBJ2-6; D remains ambiguous. The CDR3 is CASSFFPAGANVLTF. The CDR3 DNA is TGTGCCAGTAGTTTCTTCCCCGCTGGGGCCAACGTCCTGACTTTC.